What follows are 18 T cell receptor beta chains derived from one specimen sequenced in a study of T cell responses to AZD1222 COVID-19 vaccine. Repertoires were generated with immunoSEQ multiplex PCR, while TCRdb's copy carries only in-frame clones and drops some. The profile shows about 67,000 clones, about four fifths of them singletons. The sample consisted of peripheral blood, taken 28 days after the second AZD1222 dose. All receptors derive from an adult who received the AZD1222 COVID-19 vaccine.

CDR3 sequence reads: CASSLFKLSSYNSPLHF. DNA of the CDR3: TGTGCCAGCAGTTTATTTAAACTGAGCTCCTATAATTCACCCCTCCACTTT. The chain combines TRBV27 with TRBJ1-6; D gene ambiguous. The CDR3 loop spans 17 amino acids. V gave up 1 base and J gave up 0 bases, with 10 bases separating them. Germline-derived CDR1 and CDR2 are MNHEY and SMNVEV (reference sequence).

This clone has more than one count but fewer than ten. The gene calls are TRBV19 and TRBJ2-1; D ambiguous. V was cut by 3 bases and J by 5 bases, with 8 bases left in between. The CDR3 is 13 residues long. Germline V gives CDR1 LNHDA, CDR2 SQIVND (reference sequence). In DNA form, the CDR3 reads TGTGCCAGTAGTATCGGACCGAACAATGAGCAGTTCTTC. Translated: CASSIGPNNEQFF.

The genes are TRBV6-5 and TRBJ1-6, with D perhaps matching TRBD1 (6 bases). This CDR3 region has 16 residues. V was shortened by 0 bases and J by 9 bases, with 15 bases between the two germline ends. Germline CDR1 MNHEY, CDR2 SVGAGI. The CDR3 is CASSYSRGGLGSPLHF. Written as DNA, the CDR3 is TGTGCCAGCAGTTACTCTCGGGGGGGGCTCGGTTCACCCCTCCACTTT.

This chain connects TRBV7-8 to TRBJ2-3, with 10 bases that match TRBD2. Germline V gene sequence: CDR1 SGHVS, CDR2 FQNEAQ. The V gene end was trimmed by 4 bases and the J gene end by 1 base; junction bases not matched to a gene: 5. The CDR3 length is 16 residues. This CDR3 is CASSSLAGAGTDTQYF. CDR3 DNA sequence: TGTGCCAGCAGCTCCCTAGCGGGGGCCGGCACAGATACGCAGTATTTT.

The chain carries TRBV27 and TRBJ2-4; D possibly corresponds to TRBD1 (7 bases). Trimming left V 4 bases short and J 11 bases short, with 18 bases between. The V gene's germline CDR1 is MNHEY and CDR2 SMNVEV (reference sequence). This CDR3 is built from 14 residues. The CDR3 is CASSSISAGTVQYF. The CDR3 DNA reads TGTGCCAGCAGTTCCATATCCGCGGGGACAGTTCAGTACTTC.

The chain recombines TRBV2 with TRBJ1-1, with 8 bases that match TRBD1. This CDR3 comprises 14 residues. Unmatched junction bases numbered 3, after V lost 6 bases and J lost 0 bases. Germline V lookup: CDR1 SNHLY, CDR2 FYNNEI. CDR3 nucleotides: TGTGCCAGCAGCTCGGACAGGGTGAACACTGAAGCTTTCTTT. It encodes CASSSDRVNTEAFF.

The rearrangement links TRBV30 to TRBJ2-7; 8 bases match TRBD2. The ends lost 5 bases at V and 2 bases at J; junction bases unmatched: 8. Per germline, CDR1 GTSNPN and CDR2 SVGIG (reference sequence). This CDR3 contains 14 residues. The CDR3 DNA is TGTGCCTGGGCTCGCGGGGGGCTCACCTACGAGCAGTACTTC. This codes for CAWARGGLTYEQYF.

The chain is built from TRBV2 and TRBJ1-4; D unclear. The germline V gene encodes CDR1 SNHLY and CDR2 FYNNEI. V dropped 3 bases and J dropped 5 bases, with 13 bases sitting between them. The CDR3 spans 15 residues. The CDR3 DNA follows: TGTGCCAGCAGTGAGAGGAAGGGAGGCAATGAAAAACTGTTTTTT. It specifies CASSERKGGNEKLFF.

The chain carries TRBV7-8 and TRBJ2-7, with TRBD1 identical over 9 bases. CDR3 size: 11 residues. Germline loops: CDR1 SGHVS, CDR2 FQNEAQ. Germline trimming cut 8 bases from V and 4 bases from J; bases unmatched to any gene: 0. CDR3 DNA sequence: TGTGCCAGCGGACAGGGGTACGAGCAGTACTTC. It codes for CASGQGYEQYF.

The genes are TRBV28 and TRBJ1-2, with 8 nucleotides matching TRBD1. With 6 bases clipped from V and 5 bases from J, the junction kept 14 bases outside the gene matches. Germline V gene sequence: CDR1 MDHEN, CDR2 SYDVKM. The CDR3 totals 16 residues. The CDR3 reads CASRPRGSGGSYGYTF. The CDR3 bases are TGTGCCAGCAGGCCCCGGGGGTCAGGGGGCAGTTATGGCTACACCTTC.

The V call is TRBV21-1, the J call TRBJ1-4. TRBV21-1 constitutes a pseudogene. This CDR3 is built from 18 residues. The CDR3: CASSKWEKYGPINEKLFF. As DNA, the CDR3 is TGTGCCAGCAGCAAATGGGAAAAATACGGCCCAATTAATGAAAAACTGTTTTTT.

The chain recombines TRBV12-5 with TRBJ1-1; tentatively, D is TRBD1 (5 bases). This CDR3 contains 15 residues. V lost 4 bases and J 4 bases, leaving 16 bases between the germline ends. Germline V gives CDR1 LGHNT, CDR2 FRNRAP. CDR3 in amino acids: CASGYPGGSVTEAFF. The CDR3 bases are TGTGCTAGTGGTTATCCGGGGGGTTCGGTCACTGAAGCTTTCTTT. Looking up the rest from reference TRBV12-5 and TRBJ1-1 gives the full variable domain: DARVTQTPRHKVTEMGQEVTMRCQPILGHNTVFWYRQTMMQGLELLAYFRNRAPLDDSGMPKDRFSAEMPDATLATLKIQPSEPRDSAVYFCASGYPGGSVTEAFFGQGTRLTVV.

The chain recombines TRBV11-2 with TRBJ2-7; D remains unclear. This CDR3 has 17 amino acids. V gave up 8 bases and J gave up 0 bases, with 23 bases separating them. Germline V gene sequence: CDR1 SGHAT, CDR2 FQNNGV. The CDR3 nucleotides read TGTGCCAGCGGCCCGACTCCGGGCCTCAGGAGCTCCTACGAGCAGTACTTC. Its translation is CASGPTPGLRSSYEQYF.

The chain uses TRBV9 and TRBJ1-3, with unresolved D. The CDR3 totals 16 residues. Germline CDR1 and CDR2: SGDLS and YYNGEE. V was pared by 0 bases and J by 0 bases, with 10 bases between. The CDR3 nucleotides read TGTGCCAGCAGCGTAGATAGCAAAGACTCTGGAAACACCATATATTTT. Its translation: CASSVDSKDSGNTIYF.

Here the CDR3 DNA reads TGTGCCAGCAGTTACGTGAGGCGGATGTACTCCTACGAGCAGTACTTC. Translation gives CASSYVRRMYSYEQYF. This chain joins TRBV6-5 and TRBJ2-7, with D unclear. From germline, CDR1 is MNHEY and CDR2 SVGAGI. The CDR3 is 16 amino acids. Trimming took off 2 bases at V and 0 bases at J, with 14 bases between the two ends.

This chain joins TRBV19 and TRBJ1-5; 7 nucleotides match TRBD1. CDR3 size: 16 residues. V was clipped by 3 bases and J by 7 bases; unmatched bases: 12. The germline V gene encodes CDR1 LNHDA and CDR2 SQIVND (reference sequence). CDR3 DNA: TGTGCCAGTAGTATTTATGTTGGAGGGGGCGGGCAGCCCCAGCATTTT. As protein: CASSIYVGGGGQPQHF.

This clone was seen a single time. The rearrangement links TRBV19 to TRBJ1-2; no clear D. Trimming shortened V by 6 bases and J by 2 bases, and 10 bases separated the two germline ends. Germline-derived CDR1 and CDR2 are LNHDA and SQIVND (reference sequence). The CDR3 consists of 13 residues. CDR3 sequence: CASSYRLNYGYTF. The DNA of the CDR3 is TGTGCCAGTAGCTACAGACTCAACTATGGCTACACCTTC.

Only a few counts were recorded for this clone. The genes are TRBV11-2 and TRBJ2-1; D possibly corresponds to TRBD2 (6 bases). Trimming took off 3 bases at V and 2 bases at J, with 8 bases between the two ends. CDR1 and CDR2 (germline): SGHAT, FQNNGV. This CDR3 is 14 amino acids long. Written as DNA, the CDR3 is TGTGCCAGCAGCTTGGAGGGACCCTACAATGAGCAGTTCTTC. Its translation is CASSLEGPYNEQFF. The full variable domain, its missing parts supplied by reference TRBV11-2 and TRBJ2-1, is EAGVAQSPRYKIIEKRQSVAFWCNPISGHATLYWYQQILGQGPKLLIQFQNNGVVDDSQLPKDRFSAERLKGVDSTLKIQPAKLEDSAVYLCASSLEGPYNEQFFGPGTRLTVL.